The 18 T cell receptor beta chains presented below share a single source sample, sequenced in a study of T cell repertoires in cytomegalovirus infection. MiXCR was run by TCRdb on the reads, yielding one entry per CDR3 protein. The sample consists of some 180,000 distinct CDR3 sequences, approximately 19% of them appearing once. The sequenced material came from PBMCs. The receptors shown here come from a human donor in good health (CMV status not recorded). Some clones in this sample may be carry-over from other donors' samples.

The chain has TRBV5-6 and TRBJ2-3; the D gene is possibly TRBD1 (6 bases). CDR3 size: 17 residues. Trimming cost V 0 bases and J 6 bases, with 20 bases left between them. The germline CDR1 and CDR2 sequences are SGHDT and YYEEEE. CDR3 in amino acids: CASSLVFQGQGSDTQYF. The CDR3 region has the DNA TGTGCCAGCAGCTTGGTCTTTCAAGGGCAGGGGTCCGATACGCAGTATTTT.

The rearrangement links TRBV5-1 to TRBJ2-1; 7 bases line up with TRBD1. V was clipped by 0 bases and J by 3 bases; unmatched bases: 6. Germline CDR1 reads SGHRS; CDR2 reads YFSETQ. The CDR3 runs to 16 residues. This CDR3 is CASSLALGTVYNEQFF. In DNA, the CDR3 is TGCGCCAGCAGCTTGGCCCTCGGGACAGTCTACAATGAGCAGTTCTTC.

This clonotype turned up a few times. This sequence joins TRBV6-2 or TRBV6-3 and TRBJ2-1; D possibly matches TRBD1 or TRBD2 (7 bases each). CDR3 size: 18 residues. Per the germline V gene, CDR1 is MNHEY and CDR2 is SVGEGT. Trimming pared 0 bases from V and 2 bases from J, leaving 17 bases between. As DNA, the CDR3 is TGTGCCAGCAGTTACTCGGGAGGGACAGTTGGGCCCTACAATGAGCAGTTCTTC. Translation: CASSYSGGTVGPYNEQFF.

The chain has TRBV7-8 and TRBJ2-3; TRBD2 agrees at 10 bases. CDR1 SGHVS and CDR2 FQNEAQ come from the germline V gene. With V trimmed by 5 bases and J by 2 bases, 10 bases remained unmatched. The CDR3 extends over 17 amino acids. CDR3: CASSRGLADTITDTQYF. The CDR3 DNA is TGTGCCAGCAGCCGTGGACTAGCGGATACCATCACAGATACGCAGTATTTT.

The chain employs TRBV2 and TRBJ1-2; no clear D. Per germline, CDR1 SNHLY and CDR2 FYNNEI. CDR3 length: 15 residues. The V end was cut by 4 bases, the J end by 5 bases, with 17 bases between. The DNA for the CDR3 is TGTGCCAGCAGTGCCCAGTCGGTGGATTGGTATGGCTACACCTTC. This gives the protein CASSAQSVDWYGYTF.

This clonotype was seen a handful of times. For the CDR3, the DNA is TGTGCCACCAGCAGAGAGTTATACGACTCCTTGAACACCGGGGAGCTGTTTTTT. Its translation is CATSRELYDSLNTGELFF. V and J are TRBV15 and TRBJ2-2; D call uncertain. Trimming stripped 0 bases from V and 1 base from J, with 15 bases between. The CDR3 has 18 residues. Germline loops: CDR1 LNHNV, CDR2 YYDKDF (reference sequence). The complete variable domain, with remaining parts taken from reference TRBV15 and TRBJ2-2, reads DAMVIQNPRYQVTQFGKPVTLSCSQTLNHNVMYWYQQKSSQAPKLLFHYYDKDFNNEADTPDNFQSRRPNTSFCFLDIRSPGLGDTAMYLCATSRELYDSLNTGELFFGEGSRLTVL.

This clonotype was detected only a few times. The gene calls are TRBV19 and TRBJ1-1; 9 bases are shared with TRBD1. Unmatched junction bases numbered 8, after V lost 4 bases and J lost 5 bases. Per germline, CDR1 LNHDA and CDR2 SQIVND (reference sequence). The CDR3 is 15 residues long. The CDR3 coding sequence is TGTGCCAGTAGTACTCTGGGACAGGGTGCGACTGAAGCTTTCTTT. Protein sequence: CASSTLGQGATEAFF.

The rearrangement joins TRBV12-3 or TRBV12-4 to TRBJ1-1, with D unresolved. This CDR3 is built from 15 residues. The V end was cut by 5 bases, the J end by 5 bases, with 18 bases between. The CDR3 sequence is CASSTPGGRWTEAFF. The CDR3 region has the DNA TGTGCCAGCAGTACCCCGGGCGGCCGGTGGACTGAAGCTTTCTTT.

In this sample, this clonotype turned up many times. The chain recombines TRBV7-2 with TRBJ1-6; no firm D call. Germline CDR1 reads SGHTA; CDR2 reads FQGNSA. The CDR3 has 12 amino acids. The V end lost 3 bases, the J end lost 9 bases, and 6 bases lay between the germline ends. The CDR3 sequence is CASSFQVSPLHF. The CDR3, as DNA: TGTGCCAGCAGCTTTCAGGTTTCACCCCTCCACTTT.

The rearrangement joins TRBV20-1 to TRBJ2-1; 7 nucleotides match TRBD1. The V gene end was trimmed by 6 bases and the J gene end by 3 bases; junction bases not matched to a gene: 8. This CDR3 has 14 residues. Germline V CDR1 and CDR2: DFQATT, SNEGSKA (reference sequence). This chain's CDR3 is CSATRDSGYNEQFF. The CDR3 DNA follows: TGCAGTGCGACCCGGGACAGCGGCTACAATGAGCAGTTCTTC.

This clonotype was detected ten times or more. The chain employs TRBV7-2 and TRBJ1-1, with 7 bases that match TRBD1. CDR3 size: 13 residues. After removal of 3 bases from V and 3 bases from J, the junction contained 1 base not matched to a gene. From germline, CDR1 is SGHTA and CDR2 FQGNSA. The CDR3 loop reads CASSFGTDTEAFF. The CDR3 nucleotides read TGTGCCAGCAGCTTTGGGACAGACACTGAAGCTTTCTTT.

The chain combines TRBV27 with TRBJ1-6; D is unclear. The germline V and J ends were trimmed by 5 bases and 10 bases, with 12 bases remaining between them. Germline CDR1 and CDR2: MNHEY and SMNVEV (reference sequence). CDR3 size: 13 residues. CDR3 sequence: CASSMESRSPLHF. The CDR3 DNA reads TGTGCCAGCAGTATGGAATCTCGATCACCCCTCCACTTT.

This clonotype was picked up many times. The CDR3 nucleotides are TGTGCCAGCAGCACCCGGACTAGCGGGAGAGTCCATGAGCAGTTCTTC. Amino acids: CASSTRTSGRVHEQFF. The V call is TRBV7-3, the J call TRBJ2-1, with TRBD2 matching 13 bases. This CDR3 is 16 amino acids long. Germline V CDR1 and CDR2: SGHTA, FQGTGA. Trimming at V came to 5 bases and at J to 8 bases, leaving 9 bases not matched to a gene.

This clonotype was observed a few times. The chain couples TRBV20-1 to TRBJ2-3; the D is unclear. Germline V gene sequence: CDR1 DFQATT, CDR2 SNEGSKA (reference sequence). V lost 6 bases, J lost 8 bases, and 15 bases lay in between. CDR3 size: 12 residues. The CDR3 DNA reads as TGCAGTGCCCCGATGTCCCAGAGTACGCAGTATTTT. Its translation is CSAPMSQSTQYF.

A few counts support this clonotype. The chain employs TRBV7-6 and TRBJ2-2; 7 bases are shared with TRBD1. Germline CDR1 is SGHVS and CDR2 is FNYEAQ. J gave up 7 bases and V 6 bases, and 11 bases lay outside the gene matches. This CDR3 is built from 15 residues. The CDR3 sequence is CASRYADRASGELFF. The CDR3 region has the DNA TGTGCCAGCAGATATGCAGACAGGGCGAGCGGGGAGCTGTTTTTT.

There are a few counts of this clonotype. The genes are TRBV14 and TRBJ1-1; D perhaps matches TRBD1 (5 bases). The CDR3 covers 16 residues. V lost 3 bases, J lost 3 bases, and 17 bases lay in between. The V gene's germline CDR1 is SGHDN and CDR2 FVKESK. CDR3 nucleotide sequence: TGTGCCAGCAGCCATTTCTTAGGAGGGACCCACACTGAAGCTTTCTTT. This translates into CASSHFLGGTHTEAFF.

This clonotype has a count of ten or more. The chain links TRBV7-9 to TRBJ2-6; 12 bases match TRBD1. V was pared by 7 bases and J by 1 base, with 2 bases of the junction left unmatched. This CDR3 has 16 amino acids. From germline, CDR1 is SEHNR and CDR2 FQNEAQ (reference sequence). CDR3 protein: CASTGQGASGANVLTF. CDR3 nucleotides: TGTGCCAGCACGGGACAGGGGGCGTCTGGGGCCAACGTCCTGACTTTC.

This clonotype was seen a few times. The rearrangement joins TRBV4-1 to TRBJ2-3; no clear D. The V and J ends lost 0 bases and 2 bases respectively, with 15 bases between them. CDR1 and CDR2 (germline): MGHRA, YSYEKL. The CDR3 runs to 17 residues. The DNA of the CDR3 is TGCGCCAGCAGCCAAGAGGTCGCAAAGACCTACACAGATACGCAGTATTTT. Amino acids: CASSQEVAKTYTDTQYF.